Below, 27 T cell receptor beta chains from the same sample are listed, as sequenced in a study of post-analysis software for immune sequencing data (dated by TCRdb to between 2015 and 2017). Paper-wide results and their limitations: Significantly higher frequencies in patients than in controls were found for several TRBV segments, including TRBV5-6, TRBV5-1 and TRBV20-1.

For these TCRs, the target antigens are not known. The library was obtained by PCR. These reads were obtained on an Illumina HiSeq 2500. To reduce PCR and sequencing biases, unique molecular identifiers were incorporated into the TCR beta cDNA libraries. The raw public data were reprocessed by TCRdb itself: fastp quality trimming at Q25, MiXCR clonotype calling, in-frame beta chains only. Entries are consolidated by CDR3 protein sequence, retaining the most common genes and DNA. This sample holds 800,000 to 950,000 distinct CDR3 sequences; about 57% were observed only once. Jointly, the top ten make up approximately 4.3% of the sample. Material for sequencing was blood. These TCRs come from a girl aged 10 to 17 with multiple sclerosis.

This clonotype showed up just a few times. This chain connects TRBV24-1 to TRBJ2-7; no clear D. Trimming stripped 1 base from V and 7 bases from J, with 4 bases between. Germline CDR1 reads KGHDR; CDR2 reads SFDVKD. The length of the CDR3 is 11 residues. DNA for the CDR3: TGTGCCACCAGTGATTTAGGTGAGCAGTACTTC. Translated: CATSDLGEQYF.

This clonotype has a handful of counts. The chain couples TRBV7-9 to TRBJ2-1, with 9 bases aligning to TRBD2. Per germline, CDR1 SEHNR and CDR2 FQNEAQ (reference sequence). CDR3 length: 16 residues. V gave up 2 bases and J gave up 0 bases; unmatched junction bases: 2. This CDR3 is CASSLPSGISYNEQFF. In nucleotides, the CDR3 is TGTGCCAGCAGCTTACCTAGCGGGATCTCCTACAATGAGCAGTTCTTC.

In this sample, this clonotype turned up a few times. The rearrangement joins TRBV12-3 or TRBV12-4 to TRBJ2-5; the match to TRBD2 covers 10 bases. V shed 6 bases, J shed 3 bases, and the junction held 16 bases outside the gene matches. The CDR3 runs 18 residues. The CDR3 sequence: CASSPEAGGPTPKETQYF. CDR3 bases: TGTGCCAGCAGCCCAGAAGCGGGAGGGCCTACCCCGAAAGAGACCCAGTACTTC.

The sample holds a few counts of this clonotype. The CDR3 DNA follows: TGCGCCAGCAGCCAGGACTACCCGCCCTCCTACGAGCAGTACTTC. Amino acids: CASSQDYPPSYEQYF. This chain uses TRBV4-1 with TRBJ2-7, with D possibly being TRBD2 (6 bases). CDR1 MGHRA and CDR2 YSYEKL come from the germline V gene. The CDR3 is 15 residues long. Trimming pared 3 bases from V and 0 bases from J, leaving 12 bases between.

V usage is TRBV7-3 and J usage is TRBJ2-1; 7 positions match TRBD1. CDR1 is SGHTA and CDR2 is FQGTGA in the germline V gene. The ends lost 4 bases at V and 6 bases at J; junction bases unmatched: 3. The CDR3 runs to 13 residues. The CDR3 nucleotides read TGTGCCAGCAGCTACGGGACAGTCAATGAGCAGTTCTTC. Its translation is CASSYGTVNEQFF.

The gene calls are TRBV29-1 and TRBJ2-4; D is ambiguous. TRBJ2-7 explains the end of the DNA better; the J call may be wrong. This CDR3 has 14 amino acids. Germline loops: CDR1 SQVTM, CDR2 ANQGSEA. Here the CDR3 reads CSVEEVNAAYEQYF. CDR3 DNA: TGCAGCGTTGAAGAGGTCAATGCGGCCTACGAGCAGTACTTC.

This chain uses TRBV29-1 with TRBJ2-5, with D perhaps matching TRBD1 or TRBD2 (5 bases each). The DNA end is more similar to TRBJ2-7, so the J call may be wrong. Germline values: CDR1 SQVTM, CDR2 ANQGSEA. CDR3 length: 12 residues. The CDR3 DNA is TGCAGCGTTGTATTTGGGGGTTACGAGCAGTACTTC. This gives the protein CSVVFGGYEQYF.

This chain links TRBV6-5 with TRBJ2-7; 10 bases are shared with TRBD1. V shed 5 bases, J shed 3 bases, and the junction held 7 bases outside the gene matches. The length of the CDR3 is 15 residues. Germline values: CDR1 MNHEY, CDR2 SVGAGI. CDR3 amino acids: CASSTDRGLNYEQYF. For the CDR3, the DNA is TGTGCCAGCAGTACCGACAGGGGGCTGAACTACGAGCAGTACTTC.

This clonotype appeared many times. The junction shows a germline mismatch at one end, possibly a read error. This chain joins TRBV5-1 and TRBJ2-1, with 10 bases that match TRBD2. This CDR3 is 15 amino acids long. Germline assignment: CDR1 SGHRS and CDR2 YFSETQ. As DNA, the CDR3 is TGTGCCAGCAGCTCTAGCGGGAGCTCCTACAATGAGCAGTTCTTC. It translates to CASSSSGSSYNEQFF.

This clonotype was recorded a few times. This sequence joins TRBV5-1 and TRBJ2-4; 7 nucleotides line up with TRBD1. The CDR3 runs 16 residues. Germline loops: CDR1 SGHRS, CDR2 YFSETQ. The junction had 15 bases not matched to a gene; V was cut back by 4 bases and J by 8 bases. CDR3 in DNA: TGCGCCAGCAGCAGCGGTAGGGGGCTTAATGGTGACATTCAGTACTTC. This translates into CASSSGRGLNGDIQYF.

V and J are TRBV12-3 or TRBV12-4 and TRBJ1-5; D is possibly TRBD1 (5 bases). V lost 2 bases to trimming and J lost 3 bases, with 8 bases between them. The CDR3 is 14 amino acids. This CDR3 reads CASSLKGNNQPQHF. The CDR3 DNA follows: TGTGCCAGCAGTTTAAAGGGGAACAATCAGCCCCAGCATTTT.

This chain connects TRBV28 to TRBJ2-3, with 8 nucleotides matching TRBD1. This CDR3 has 16 residues. Per germline, CDR1 MDHEN and CDR2 SYDVKM. V dropped 6 bases and J dropped 4; count of bases not matched to a gene: 12. In DNA form, the CDR3 reads TGTGCCAGCAGACCGGGACAGGATGATTTATCAGATACGCAGTATTTT. Its translation: CASRPGQDDLSDTQYF.

This chain joins TRBV5-1 and TRBJ2-7; 10 bases map to TRBD1. J lost 4 bases, V lost 2 bases, and 3 bases had no gene match. Germline CDR1 reads SGHRS; CDR2 reads YFSETQ. The CDR3 is 14 amino acids. The CDR3 spells CASSFTGQGYEQYF. CDR3 nucleotide sequence: TGCGCCAGCAGCTTCACGGGACAGGGGTACGAGCAGTACTTC.

Only a few counts were recorded for this clonotype. The chain has TRBV29-1 and TRBJ2-5; TRBD2 matches 11 bases. V gave up 5 bases and J gave up 1 base; unmatched junction bases: 9. The CDR3 loop spans 16 amino acids. Germline V CDR1 and CDR2: SQVTM, ANQGSEA. The CDR3 DNA follows: TGCAGCGTTCTCGGGGGGACTAGCGGTTCCCAAGAGACCCAGTACTTC. Protein sequence: CSVLGGTSGSQETQYF.

J is TRBJ1-2 and V is TRBV2, with D perhaps TRBD1 (5 bases). Germline V CDR1 and CDR2: SNHLY, FYNNEI. Trimming pared 8 bases from V and 2 bases from J, leaving 12 bases between. The CDR3 extends over 13 amino acids. CDR3 protein: CASYRGGNYGYTF. In DNA form, the CDR3 reads TGTGCCAGCTACCGCGGGGGGAACTATGGCTACACCTTC.

This sequence joins TRBV6-5 and TRBJ1-2; D perhaps matches TRBD1 (5 bases). Per the germline V gene, CDR1 is MNHEY and CDR2 is SVGAGI. The CDR3 has 15 amino acids. Trimming pared 7 bases from V and 0 bases from J, leaving 15 bases between. CDR3 in amino acids: CASKATGTTNYGYTF. CDR3 in DNA: TGTGCCAGCAAGGCAACAGGAACTACTAACTATGGCTACACCTTC.

This clonotype was recorded a few times. The rearrangement links TRBV5-1 to TRBJ1-1; D unresolved. V lost 4 bases, J lost 3 bases, and 4 bases lay in between. The CDR3 extends over 11 amino acids. Germline V lookup: CDR1 SGHRS, CDR2 YFSETQ. DNA for the CDR3: TGCGCCAGCAGCGTTGACACTGAAGCTTTCTTT. It is translated as CASSVDTEAFF. Filled out from reference TRBV5-1 and TRBJ1-1, the complete variable domain reads KAGVTQTPRYLIKTRGQQVTLSCSPISGHRSVSWYQQTPGQGLQFLFEYFSETQRNKGNFPGRFSGRQFSNSRSEMNVSTLELGDSALYLCASSVDTEAFFGQGTRLTVV.

The V and J genes are TRBV20-1 and TRBJ1-6, with D possibly matching TRBD1 (6 bases). Germline values: CDR1 DFQATT, CDR2 SNEGSKA (reference sequence). Deletions cut 1 base from V and 10 bases from J, with 14 bases between. The CDR3 sequence is 14 residues long. The CDR3 loop reads CSARAHRVQSPLHF. The CDR3 DNA reads TGCAGTGCTAGAGCCCACAGGGTTCAATCACCCCTCCACTTT.

A few counts support this clonotype. J is TRBJ1-2 and V is TRBV12-3 or TRBV12-4; D gene uncertain. This CDR3 has 16 residues. The V end was cut by 2 bases, the J end by 8 bases, with 21 bases between. The CDR3 region is CASSLSGEAVRGGYTF. As DNA, the CDR3 is TGTGCCAGCAGTTTAAGTGGTGAGGCCGTGAGAGGGGGCTACACCTTC.

Ten or more counts support this clonotype. The chain is built from TRBV6-5 and TRBJ2-5; D is unresolved. This CDR3 contains 10 residues. Trimming shortened V by 9 bases and J by 3 bases, and 5 bases separated the two germline ends. Germline V gene lookup returns CDR1 MNHEY and CDR2 SVGAGI. The CDR3 region is CASREETQYF. DNA for the CDR3: TGTGCCAGTAGGGAAGAGACCCAGTACTTC.

The V call is TRBV20-1, the J call TRBJ2-1; TRBD1 agrees at 7 bases. This CDR3 contains 15 residues. Germline CDR1 is DFQATT and CDR2 is SNEGSKA (reference sequence). V gave up 5 bases and J gave up 7 bases; unmatched junction bases: 14. CDR3 amino acids: CSARRTGPLSNEQFF. Written as DNA, the CDR3 is TGCAGTGCTCGTAGGACAGGCCCTTTGAGTAATGAGCAGTTCTTC.

This clonotype is a singleton in its sample. V gene TRBV12-3 or TRBV12-4 combines with J gene TRBJ1-6, with 8 bases aligning to TRBD1. This CDR3 spans 14 amino acids. With V trimmed by 6 bases and J by 7 bases, 5 bases remained unmatched. In nucleotides, the CDR3 is TGTGCCAGCAGCGACAGGGGAGGAAATTCACCCCTCCACTTT. Amino acid sequence: CASSDRGGNSPLHF.

V and J are TRBV7-3 and TRBJ2-7, with D possibly matching TRBD2 (5 bases). The closer fit of TRBJ2-5 to the DNA end suggests the J call may be wrong. Germline V lookup: CDR1 SGHTA, CDR2 FQGTGA. CDR3 length: 13 amino acids. In DNA form, the CDR3 reads TGTGCCAGCAGTCCGAACGGGAAGGGGACCCAGTACTTC. It specifies CASSPNGKGTQYF.

The chain carries TRBV29-1 and TRBJ1-2; D is uncertain. The CDR3 totals 15 residues. Germline assignment: CDR1 SQVTM and CDR2 ANQGSEA. V gave up 0 bases and J gave up 0 bases, with 11 bases separating them. The CDR3 region is CSVEDLTGTNYGYTF. CDR3 sequence (DNA): TGCAGCGTTGAAGATCTCACGGGAACTAACTATGGCTACACCTTC.

V and J are TRBV5-1 and TRBJ2-7, with D perhaps TRBD2 (6 bases). CDR3 length: 12 amino acids. Germline CDR1 and CDR2: SGHRS and YFSETQ. V gave up 4 bases and J gave up 9 bases, with 14 bases separating them. CDR3 in DNA: TGCGCCAGCAGCGTGGACTACGAACGGCAGTACTTC. Its protein is CASSVDYERQYF.

This clonotype was recorded a few times. The gene calls are TRBV20-1 and TRBJ2-6; TRBD1 aligns across 9 bases. CDR1 DFQATT and CDR2 SNEGSKA come from the germline V gene (reference sequence). This CDR3 is 16 amino acids long. The V segment lost 5 bases and the J segment 3 bases; nucleotides outside the gene matches: 8. The CDR3 DNA sequence: TGCAGTGCTGTTATCCCGGGACAGGGTGGGGCCAACGTCCTGACTTTC. This sequence encodes CSAVIPGQGGANVLTF.

The rearrangement joins TRBV20-1 to TRBJ2-7, with D possibly being TRBD1 or TRBD2 (6 bases each). CDR1 DFQATT and CDR2 SNEGSKA come from the germline V gene (reference sequence). CDR3 length: 16 amino acids. Trimming left V 0 bases short and J 4 bases short, with 19 bases between. CDR3 nucleotides: TGCAGTGCTAGAGATGGGGGGCAGGGGCCTCGTTACGAGCAGTACTTC. This gives the protein CSARDGGQGPRYEQYF.